The source of this T cell receptor beta chain is a study of blood T cell repertoires in COVID-19 (TCRdb year 2020). For the wider study: Samples from collaborators originated in the United States, Italy and Spain and spanned both the acute and convalescent phases of COVID-19. The dataset comprised deeply sampled blood TCRbeta repertoires from subjects exposed to, actively infected with, or recovered from COVID-19. Where available, HLA class I and class II types were taken from metadata supplied by the sample provider and were not determined by assay-based typing. The samples were drawn from two sources: the first 160 participants of the ongoing ImmuneRACE study, and 1,200 or so subjects contributed by 6 global collaborators. A de-identified subject ID, COVID-19 status, age in years and sex were almost always included in the sample metadata. The repertoires were made available in a free public database intended to serve as a resource for research on the immune response to SARS-CoV-2. The prospective study material was composed of cDNA or gDNA derived from T cells, B-cell-depleted T cells, or PBMCs. What the authors observed across the whole study: How much clinical and demographic metadata was included differed by source and by participant, and the metadata was provided uncurated.

The immunoSEQ Assay, a bias-controlled multiplex PCR, was used to amplify TCRbeta CDR3 regions from genomic DNA. On the study's bioinformatics: The number of nucleated cells in each sample was estimated by amplification of reference gene primers within the assay. To quantify the absolute abundance of each unique TCRbeta CDR3 rearrangement, sequence reads were collapsed and filtered. For each sample, productive Simpson clonality was calculated as the square root of Simpson's diversity index across productive rearrangements. In TCRdb, the immuneACCESS table is reduced to in-frame sequences with V and J assigned. These tables do not hold every clone; where another copy was compared, an unresolved V gene accounts for under half, and the others remain unexplained. V and J calls and clone size are given by that table; D and trimming were obtained from the DNA. The sample contains roughly 100,000 clones, roughly 80% of them found a single time. 14% to 15% of the sample is held by the ten biggest clonotypes.

CDR1 and CDR2, per the germline V gene, are SGHAT and FQNNGV. Including cysteine and phenylalanine, the CDR3 has 14 amino acids. Only the CDR3 region is kept as DNA, spanning 42 bases read in frame from base 1. V is clipped by 4 bases and J by 9 bases, and the sequence between their germline boundaries is 16 bases long. Whole blood was collected in K2EDTA tubes by collaborating institutions according to the institutions' own protocols. For TCRbeta analysis, collaborators shipped samples as frozen whole blood, isolated PBMCs, or DNA extracted from either of those sample types. As regards this clone: Its antigen is still unknown. Base qualities are not at hand, and no much larger clone is one base apart.

This receptor was obtained from a woman in her sixties or seventies with acute or convalescent COVID-19. Material for sequencing was peripheral blood. Rearrangement joined TRBV11-2 to TRBJ2-1; the D region possibly corresponds to TRBD1 (6 bases align). The CDR3 reads CASSSQGQGTEQFF. The nucleotide sequence is given as TGTGCCAGCAGCTCCCAGGGGCAGGGCACTGAGCAGTTCTTC.